A selection of T cell receptor beta chains follows, all from one sample in a study of T cell repertoires in cytomegalovirus infection. MiXCR, applied by TCRdb to the reads, yields one record per CDR3 protein. The table has some 200,000 distinct CDR3 sequences, 8% to 10% seen once. Material: PBMCs. All receptors derive from a human donor in good health (CMV status not recorded). Some clones in this sample may be carry-over from other donors' samples. Each CDR3 is given with its conserved first and last residue. Each record gives: V gene, clone size, J gene, D gene, CDR3 DNA, CDR3 protein. D genes are given only for firm matches. Not every row has a clone size; where given, it reads once, few, many or a size class.

TRBV20-1	few	TRBJ1-5	TRBD1	TGCAGTGTTTCCCTCGGGCAGGGGGTGTATCAGCCCCAGCATTTT	CSVSLGQGVYQPQHF
TRBV19	few	TRBJ2-1	TRBD1	TGTGCCACCGAGACAGGGGTCAATGAGCAGTTCTTC	CATETGVNEQFF
TRBV11-2	many	TRBJ1-6	NA	TGTGCCAGCAGCTCAGCCAGGGGTGGTAATTCACCCCTCCACTTT	CASSSARGGNSPLHF
TRBV12-3/TRBV12-4	many	TRBJ2-1	TRBD1	TGTGCCAGCACCCGTGGACAGGGGATAACCTACAATGAGCAGTTCTTC	CASTRGQGITYNEQFF
TRBV4-2	few	TRBJ1-1	NA	TGTGCCAGCAGCCAAAGTGACAGGCTGAACACTGAAGCTTTCTTT	CASSQSDRLNTEAFF
TRBV20-1	few	TRBJ2-3	NA	TGCAGTGGAGAGCAGGGGTCAGATACGCAGTATTTT	CSGEQGSDTQYF
TRBV20-1	many	TRBJ2-1	NA	TGCAGTGCTAGAGATAATGGGAAGCCCTACAATGAGCAGTTCTTC	CSARDNGKPYNEQFF
TRBV28	few	TRBJ1-5	NA	TGTGCCAGCAGTTTGGTCGGTCTTAGCAATCAGCCCCAGCATTTT	CASSLVGLSNQPQHF
TRBV7-2	many	TRBJ2-3	TRBD2	TGTGCCAGCAGCCCGTTAGCGGGAGTTGGCGCAGATACGCAGTATTTT	CASSPLAGVGADTQYF
TRBV28	many	TRBJ2-3	NA	TGTGCCAGCAGGTTTCGAGGGTACACAGATACGCAGTATTTT	CASRFRGYTDTQYF
TRBV7-3	NA	TRBJ2-1	NA	TGTGCCAGCAGCCCAGCGGCAGACAATGAGCAGTTCTTC	CASSPAADNEQFF